This TCR beta chain stems from a study of control samples from healthy donors and cancer patients. The germline V gene has CDR1 SGDLS and CDR2 YYNGEE. With V trimmed by 7 bases and J by 5 bases, 14 bases remained unmatched. This CDR3 is built from 15 residues. Clones were read by immunoSEQ multiplex PCR, and TCRdb kept only the in-frame ones, dropping some. The table lists about 170,000 clones, 85% to 95% of them singletons. The table lists this clone with a count of one. The V and J genes are TRBV9 and TRBJ2-5; 7 nucleotides align to TRBD2. Sequenced: blood. This TCR derives from a woman in her sixties in good health. CDR3 amino acids: CASSLFGGTDETQYF. The CDR3 nucleotides are TGTGCCAGCTCTTTGTTCGGGGGGACGGATGAGACCCAGTACTTC.